The clone carrying this T cell receptor beta chain has more than one count but fewer than ten. The target antigen is unknown. The time point: persistent/refractory GD, antithyroid drugs over 5 years with positive TRAb. From PBMCs, RNA was extracted and then used to make the TCR library. This sample was taken from a study of regulatory T cells in long-lasting Graves disease. Study in general: More than 5 years of antithyroid drugs with positive TSH receptor antibodies defined persistent Graves' disease.

Whole-study results and caveats: TCR diversity in persistent Graves' patients was below that of newly diagnosed ones. Rather than thyroid tissue, only peripheral blood underwent study.

Building the TCR beta libraries relied on iRepertoire HTBI primers, and CDR3 regions underwent Arm-PCR. Authors' methods: Analysis of the samples identified under 80 TRBV and 13 to 15 TRBJ segments. From the multiplex PCR reads, TCRdb called clonotypes with MiXCR, one entry per CDR3 protein. The authors' filters were not applied to this entry. The sample has about half a million distinct CDR3 sequences, 20% to 25% seen once. Germline V gives CDR1 ENHRY, CDR2 SYGVKD. The CDR3 sequence is 12 residues long. V lost 6 bases and J 8 bases, leaving 13 bases between the germline ends. The sequence was collected from a female donor with Graves disease. The sample here was peripheral blood mononuclear cells (PBMCs), taken when the disease was refractory, from a patient treated with antithyroid drugs. The chain employs TRBV10-3 and TRBJ1-1; D possibly corresponds to TRBD1 (6 bases). The CDR3 loop is CAIRDGGGEAFF. The CDR3 DNA reads TGTGCCATCAGGGACGGAGGGGGAGAAGCTTTCTTT.